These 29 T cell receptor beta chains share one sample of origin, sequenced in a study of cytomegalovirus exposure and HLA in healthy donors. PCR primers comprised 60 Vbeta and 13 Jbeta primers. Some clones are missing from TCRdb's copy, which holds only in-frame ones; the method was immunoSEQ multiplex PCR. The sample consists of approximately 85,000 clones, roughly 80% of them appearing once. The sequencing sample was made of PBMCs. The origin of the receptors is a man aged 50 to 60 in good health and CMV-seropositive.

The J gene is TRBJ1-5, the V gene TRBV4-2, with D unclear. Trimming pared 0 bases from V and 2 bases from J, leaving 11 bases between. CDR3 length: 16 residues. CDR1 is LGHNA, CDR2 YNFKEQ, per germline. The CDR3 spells CASSQDSSIGNQPQHF. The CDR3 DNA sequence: TGTGCCAGCAGCCAAGACAGTTCAATTGGCAATCAGCCCCAGCATTTT.

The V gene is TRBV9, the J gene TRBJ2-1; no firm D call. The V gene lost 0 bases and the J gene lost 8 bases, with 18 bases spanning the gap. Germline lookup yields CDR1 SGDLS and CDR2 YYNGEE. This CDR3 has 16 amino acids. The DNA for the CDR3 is TGTGCCAGCAGCGTAGACCATAGTCTTCCCGCGGATGAGCAGTTCTTC. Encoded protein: CASSVDHSLPADEQFF.

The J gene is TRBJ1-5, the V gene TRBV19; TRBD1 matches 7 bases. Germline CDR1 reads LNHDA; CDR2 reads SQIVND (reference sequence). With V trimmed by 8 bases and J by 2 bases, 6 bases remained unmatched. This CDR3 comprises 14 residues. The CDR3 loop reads CASFDGTGNQPQHF. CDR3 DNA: TGTGCCAGTTTCGATGGGACAGGCAATCAGCCCCAGCATTTT.

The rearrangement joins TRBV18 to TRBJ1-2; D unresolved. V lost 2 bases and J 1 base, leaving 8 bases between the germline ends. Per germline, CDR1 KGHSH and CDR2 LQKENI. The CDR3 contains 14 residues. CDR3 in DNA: TGTGCCAGCTCACCAGCCACAGTTAACTATGGCTACACCTTC. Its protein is CASSPATVNYGYTF.

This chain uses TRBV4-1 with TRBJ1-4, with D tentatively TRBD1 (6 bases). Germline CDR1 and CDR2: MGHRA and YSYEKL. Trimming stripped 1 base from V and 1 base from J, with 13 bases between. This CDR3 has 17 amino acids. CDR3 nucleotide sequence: TGCGCCAGCAGCCAAGGGAACGTAGGGGGAACTAATGAAAAACTGTTTTTT. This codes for CASSQGNVGGTNEKLFF.

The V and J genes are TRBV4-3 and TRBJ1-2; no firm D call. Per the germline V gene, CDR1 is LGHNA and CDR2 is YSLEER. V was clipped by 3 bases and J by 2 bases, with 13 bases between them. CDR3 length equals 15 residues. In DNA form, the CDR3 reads TGCGCCAGCAGCCAGTTTAGGACGGGAAACTATGGCTACACCTTC. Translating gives CASSQFRTGNYGYTF.

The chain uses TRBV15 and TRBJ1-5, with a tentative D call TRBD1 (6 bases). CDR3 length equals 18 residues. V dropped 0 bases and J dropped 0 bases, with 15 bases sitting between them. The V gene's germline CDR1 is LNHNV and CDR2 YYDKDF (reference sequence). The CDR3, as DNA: TGTGCCACCAGCAGAGAAGCGGGGGGGGCGAATAGCAATCAGCCCCAGCATTTT. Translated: CATSREAGGANSNQPQHF. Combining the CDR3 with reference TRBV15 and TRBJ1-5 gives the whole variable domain DAMVIQNPRYQVTQFGKPVTLSCSQTLNHNVMYWYQQKSSQAPKLLFHYYDKDFNNEADTPDNFQSRRPNTSFCFLDIRSPGLGDTAMYLCATSREAGGANSNQPQHFGDGTRLSIL.

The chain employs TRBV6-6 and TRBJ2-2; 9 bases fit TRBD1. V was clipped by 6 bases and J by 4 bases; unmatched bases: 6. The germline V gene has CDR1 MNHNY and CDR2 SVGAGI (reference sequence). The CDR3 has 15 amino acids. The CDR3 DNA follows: TGTGCCAGCAGGTCCGGGACAGGGAGCACCGGGGAGCTGTTTTTT. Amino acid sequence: CASRSGTGSTGELFF.

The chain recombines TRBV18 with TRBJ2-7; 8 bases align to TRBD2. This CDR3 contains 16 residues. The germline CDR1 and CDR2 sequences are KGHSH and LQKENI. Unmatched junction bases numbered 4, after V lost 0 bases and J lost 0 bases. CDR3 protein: CASSPPNSGASYEQYF. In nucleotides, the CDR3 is TGTGCCAGCTCACCACCGAATAGCGGGGCCTCCTACGAGCAGTACTTC.

Here the CDR3 DNA reads TGTGCCAGCAGCCTCGGAAGGATTGGGGGGATAAATGAGCAGTTCTTC. Encoded protein: CASSLGRIGGINEQFF. V and J are TRBV7-8 and TRBJ2-1; D is perhaps TRBD2 (6 bases). This CDR3 spans 16 amino acids. The germline CDR1 and CDR2 sequences are SGHVS and FQNEAQ. With 5 bases removed from V and 7 bases from J, the gap between germline ends came to 21 bases.

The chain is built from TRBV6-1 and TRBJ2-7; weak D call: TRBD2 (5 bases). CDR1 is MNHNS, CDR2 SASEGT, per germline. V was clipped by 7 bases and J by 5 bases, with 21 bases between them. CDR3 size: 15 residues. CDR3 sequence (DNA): TGTGCCAGCACCCTACCCAGCGGCCAGACTGACGAGCAGTACTTC. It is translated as CASTLPSGQTDEQYF.

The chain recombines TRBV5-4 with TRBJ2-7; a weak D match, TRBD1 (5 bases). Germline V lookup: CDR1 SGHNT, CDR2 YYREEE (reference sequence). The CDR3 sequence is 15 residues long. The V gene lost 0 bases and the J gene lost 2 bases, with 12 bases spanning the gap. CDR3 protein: CASSLGQGSAYEQYF. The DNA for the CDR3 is TGTGCCAGCAGCTTGGGTCAGGGCAGCGCCTACGAGCAGTACTTC.

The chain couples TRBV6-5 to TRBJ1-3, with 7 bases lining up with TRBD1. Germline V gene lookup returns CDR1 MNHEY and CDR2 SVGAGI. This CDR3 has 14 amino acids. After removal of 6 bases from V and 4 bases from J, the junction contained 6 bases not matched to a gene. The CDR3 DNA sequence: TGTGCCAGCAGCCCTGGGACAGCCGGAAACACCATATATTTT. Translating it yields CASSPGTAGNTIYF.

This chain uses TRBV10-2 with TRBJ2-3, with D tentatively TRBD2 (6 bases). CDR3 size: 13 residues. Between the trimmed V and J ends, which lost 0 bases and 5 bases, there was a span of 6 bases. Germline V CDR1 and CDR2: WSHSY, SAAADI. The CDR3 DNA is TGCGCCAGCAGTGAGTCGGGGGGAGATACGCAGTATTTT. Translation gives CASSESGGDTQYF.

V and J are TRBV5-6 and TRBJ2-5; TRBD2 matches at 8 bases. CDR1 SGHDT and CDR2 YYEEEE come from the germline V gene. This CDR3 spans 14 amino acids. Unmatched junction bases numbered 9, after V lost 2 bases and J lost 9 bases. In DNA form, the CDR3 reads TGTGCCAGCAGCTTAGCGAGCGGGGGAGGGGCCCAGTACTTC. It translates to CASSLASGGGAQYF.

CDR3 loop: CASSLMPTNTGELFF. CDR3 coding DNA: TGTGCCAGCAGCTTAATGCCGACAAACACCGGGGAGCTGTTTTTT. V gene TRBV7-3 combines with J gene TRBJ2-2; the D is unclear. The CDR3 has 15 amino acids. Per the germline V gene, CDR1 is SGHTA and CDR2 is FQGTGA. The ends were cut back, 1 base at V and 2 bases at J, with 8 bases in the middle.

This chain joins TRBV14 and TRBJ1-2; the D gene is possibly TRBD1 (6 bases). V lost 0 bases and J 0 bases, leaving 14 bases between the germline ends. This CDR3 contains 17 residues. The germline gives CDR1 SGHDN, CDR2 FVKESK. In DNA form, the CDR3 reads TGTGCCAGCAGCCAAGAGAGACAGGAGTTTTCTAACTATGGCTACACCTTC. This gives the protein CASSQERQEFSNYGYTF.

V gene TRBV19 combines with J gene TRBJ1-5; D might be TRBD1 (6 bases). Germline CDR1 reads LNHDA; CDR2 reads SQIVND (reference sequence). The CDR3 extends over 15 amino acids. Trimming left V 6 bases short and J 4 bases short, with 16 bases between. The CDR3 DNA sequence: TGTGCCAGTAGGCCCCAAAGGGGGATGAATCAGCCCCAGCATTTT. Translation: CASRPQRGMNQPQHF.

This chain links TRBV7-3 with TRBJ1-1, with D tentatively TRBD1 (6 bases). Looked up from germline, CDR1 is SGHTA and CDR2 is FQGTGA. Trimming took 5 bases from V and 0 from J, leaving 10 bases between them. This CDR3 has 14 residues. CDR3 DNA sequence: TGTGCCAGCAGCCCCGGACAGATGAACACTGAAGCTTTCTTT. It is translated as CASSPGQMNTEAFF.

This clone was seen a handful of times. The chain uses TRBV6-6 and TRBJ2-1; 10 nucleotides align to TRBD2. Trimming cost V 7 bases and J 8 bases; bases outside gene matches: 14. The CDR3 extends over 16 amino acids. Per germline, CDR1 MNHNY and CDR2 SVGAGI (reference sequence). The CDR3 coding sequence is TGTGCCAGCAACCCATCCCACAGCGGGAGGGCCGATGAGCAGTTCTTC. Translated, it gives CASNPSHSGRADEQFF.

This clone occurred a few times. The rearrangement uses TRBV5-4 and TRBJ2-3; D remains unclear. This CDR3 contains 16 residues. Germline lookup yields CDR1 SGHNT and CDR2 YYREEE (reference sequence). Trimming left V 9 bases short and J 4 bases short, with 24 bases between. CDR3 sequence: CATRTRVGSDADTQYF. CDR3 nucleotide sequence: TGTGCCACGCGAACACGCGTCGGGTCTGATGCAGATACGCAGTATTTT.

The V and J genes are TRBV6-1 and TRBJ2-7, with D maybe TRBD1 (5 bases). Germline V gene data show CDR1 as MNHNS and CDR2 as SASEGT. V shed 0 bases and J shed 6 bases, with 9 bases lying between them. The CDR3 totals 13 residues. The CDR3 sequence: CASSEAWGREQYF. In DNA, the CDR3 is TGTGCCAGCAGTGAAGCCTGGGGCCGCGAGCAGTACTTC.

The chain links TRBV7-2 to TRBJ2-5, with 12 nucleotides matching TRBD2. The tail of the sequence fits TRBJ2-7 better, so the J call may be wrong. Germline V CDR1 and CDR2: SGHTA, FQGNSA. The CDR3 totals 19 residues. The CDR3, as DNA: TGTGCCAGCAGCTTAGTGCTAGCGGGAGGGAGGCCCTCCTGGGGCGAGCAGTACTTC. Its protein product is CASSLVLAGGRPSWGEQYF.

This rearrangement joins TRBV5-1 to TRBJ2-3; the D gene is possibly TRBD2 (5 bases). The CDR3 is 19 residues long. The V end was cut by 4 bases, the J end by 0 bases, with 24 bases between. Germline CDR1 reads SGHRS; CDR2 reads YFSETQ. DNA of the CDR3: TGCGCCAGCAGCAGATCGACCGGGGTGCGGGCACGTAGCACAGATACGCAGTATTTT. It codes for CASSRSTGVRARSTDTQYF.

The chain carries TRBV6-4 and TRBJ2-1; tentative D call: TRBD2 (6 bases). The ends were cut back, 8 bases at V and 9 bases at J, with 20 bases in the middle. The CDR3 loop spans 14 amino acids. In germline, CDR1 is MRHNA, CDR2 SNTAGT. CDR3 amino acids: CASSREEGYFEQFF. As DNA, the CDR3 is TGTGCCAGCTCCCGAGAGGAGGGGTATTTTGAGCAGTTCTTC.

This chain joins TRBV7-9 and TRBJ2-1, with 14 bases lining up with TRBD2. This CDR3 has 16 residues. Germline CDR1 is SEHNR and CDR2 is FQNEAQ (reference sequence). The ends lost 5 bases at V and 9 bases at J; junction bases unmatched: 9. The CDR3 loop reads CASSGSGTSGSVEQFF. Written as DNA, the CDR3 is TGTGCCAGCAGCGGATCCGGGACTAGCGGGAGCGTTGAGCAGTTCTTC.

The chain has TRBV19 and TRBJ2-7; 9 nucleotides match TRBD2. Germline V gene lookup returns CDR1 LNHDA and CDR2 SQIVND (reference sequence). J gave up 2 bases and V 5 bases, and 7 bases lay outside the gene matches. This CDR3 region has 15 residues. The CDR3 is CASSFAGGRAYEQYF. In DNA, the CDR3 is TGTGCCAGTAGTTTTGCGGGAGGGAGGGCCTACGAGCAGTACTTC.

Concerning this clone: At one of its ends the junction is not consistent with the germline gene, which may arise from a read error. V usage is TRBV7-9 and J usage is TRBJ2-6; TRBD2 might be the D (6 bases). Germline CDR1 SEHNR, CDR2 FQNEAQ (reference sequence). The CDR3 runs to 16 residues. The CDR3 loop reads CASSWGLTSGANGLTF. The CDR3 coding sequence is TGTGCCAGCAGCTGGGGACTCACCTCTGGGGCCAACGGCCTGACTTTC.

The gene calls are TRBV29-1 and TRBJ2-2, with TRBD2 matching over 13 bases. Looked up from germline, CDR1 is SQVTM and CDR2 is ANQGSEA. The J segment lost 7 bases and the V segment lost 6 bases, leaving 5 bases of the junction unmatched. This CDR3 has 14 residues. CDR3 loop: CSVGLAGAVGELFF. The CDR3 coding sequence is TGCAGCGTAGGACTAGCGGGAGCTGTCGGGGAGCTGTTTTTT.